This T cell receptor (beta chain) was documented in a study of blood T cell dynamics during melanoma immunotherapy. Sequencing was performed with immunoSEQ multiplex PCR; in TCRdb, only in-frame clones are kept and a portion is missing. The table lists approximately 15,000 clones, over 75% of them singletons, with around 5.8% in the top ten. The table lists this clone with a count of one. Antigen specificity is unknown. Study results and caveats: Clones driving repertoire changes may be melanoma-specific or general immune activation.

Time point in this sample: pre-treatment baseline. Trimming removed 5 bases at V and 1 base at J, with 11 bases between. Looked up from germline, CDR1 is SGHTA and CDR2 is FQGNSA. The CDR3 spans 15 residues. The TCR was taken from a human donor with melanoma. The specimen comprised blood, sampled from a patient treated with checkpoint blockade. V and J are TRBV7-2 and TRBJ2-2; a weak D match, TRBD2 (5 bases). CDR3 bases: TGTGCCAGCAGCCTCGGGAACTGGAACACCGGGGAGCTGTTTTTT. This encodes CASSLGNWNTGELFF.